The clone carrying this T cell receptor beta chain was found once. This entry is derived from a study of blood T cell repertoires in COVID-19. Overall study context: COVID-19 samples collected from the United States, Italy and Spain covered acute and convalescent phases. Nucleic acid was either cDNA or gDNA, and it came from T cells, B-cell-depleted T cells, or PBMCs.

Cohort 3 donors were reported recovered after two negative PCRs, clearance, or symptom resolution. V was pared by 0 bases and J by 14 bases, with 9 bases between. This CDR3 spans 12 amino acids. CDR1 is SGHDT and CDR2 is YYEEEE in the germline V gene. Sequencing was performed with immunoSEQ multiplex PCR; in TCRdb, only in-frame clones are kept and a portion is missing. The sample lists about 200,000 clones; 84% were seen once. The sequence came from a man in his forties who had recovered from COVID-19. Sequenced sample: PBMCs or T cells enriched from blood (not recorded which). The chain joins TRBV5-6 to TRBJ1-6, with D perhaps matching TRBD1 (5 bases). The CDR3 loop is CASSLAGGSLHF. The DNA of the CDR3 is TGTGCCAGCAGCTTGGCCGGGGGGTCCCTCCACTTT.